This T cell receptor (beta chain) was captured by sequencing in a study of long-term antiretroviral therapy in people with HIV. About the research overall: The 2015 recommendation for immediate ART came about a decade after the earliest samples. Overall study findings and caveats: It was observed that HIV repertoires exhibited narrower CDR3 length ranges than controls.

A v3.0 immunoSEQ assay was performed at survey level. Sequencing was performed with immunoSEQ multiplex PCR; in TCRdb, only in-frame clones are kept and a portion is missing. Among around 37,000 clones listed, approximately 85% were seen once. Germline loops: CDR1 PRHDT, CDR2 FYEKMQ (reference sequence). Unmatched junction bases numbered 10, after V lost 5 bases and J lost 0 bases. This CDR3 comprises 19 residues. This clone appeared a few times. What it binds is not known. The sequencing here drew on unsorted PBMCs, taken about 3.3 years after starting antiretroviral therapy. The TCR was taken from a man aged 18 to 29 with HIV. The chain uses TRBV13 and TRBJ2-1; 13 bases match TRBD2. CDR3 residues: CASSPIGLAGAHSYNEQFF. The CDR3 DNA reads TGTGCCAGCAGCCCGATCGGACTAGCGGGGGCTCACTCCTACAATGAGCAGTTCTTC.